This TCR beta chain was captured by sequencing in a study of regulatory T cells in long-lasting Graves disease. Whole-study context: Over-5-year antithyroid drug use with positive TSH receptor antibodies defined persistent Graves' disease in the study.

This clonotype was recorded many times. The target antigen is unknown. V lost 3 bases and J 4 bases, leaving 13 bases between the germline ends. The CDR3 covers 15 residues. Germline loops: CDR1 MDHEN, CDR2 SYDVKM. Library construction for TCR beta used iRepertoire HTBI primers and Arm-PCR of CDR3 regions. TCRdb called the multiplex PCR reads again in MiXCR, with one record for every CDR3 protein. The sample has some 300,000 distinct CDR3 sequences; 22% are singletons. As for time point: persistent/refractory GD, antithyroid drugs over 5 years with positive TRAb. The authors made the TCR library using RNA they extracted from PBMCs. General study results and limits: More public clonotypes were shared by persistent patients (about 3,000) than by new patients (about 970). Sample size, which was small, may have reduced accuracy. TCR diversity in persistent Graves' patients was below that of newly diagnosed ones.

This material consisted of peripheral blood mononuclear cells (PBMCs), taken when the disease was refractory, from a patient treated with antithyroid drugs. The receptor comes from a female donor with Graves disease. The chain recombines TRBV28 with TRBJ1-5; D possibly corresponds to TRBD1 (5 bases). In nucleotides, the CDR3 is TGTGCCAGCAGTTTTAGTCGGGACGGTAATCAGCCCCAGCATTTT. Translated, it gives CASSFSRDGNQPQHF.